One T cell receptor (beta chain) is described in this entry. Its target is unknown. The sample comes from a study of T cell clonotyping in hematopoietic cell transplantation. Study-wide results and caveats: Cells were unsorted, so CD4 and CD8 contributions were not separated. Few recipient clonotypes overlapped donors; over 95% were de novo at given depth. Pathologically expanded recipient clonotypes increased progressively from day 30 to day 180 as diversity fell. Graft donor and pretransplant recipient Inverse Simpson Index values predicted broader posttransplant TCR diversity.

The germline V gene encodes CDR1 SGHRS and CDR2 YFSETQ. The CDR3 covers 15 residues. After removal of 3 bases from V and 2 bases from J, the junction contained 5 bases not matched to a gene. Clones were sequenced by immunoSEQ multiplex PCR, and TCRdb holds only the in-frame ones, with some missing. The top ten hold around 0.8% of the sample, which has approximately 10,000 clones, 80% to 95% seen once. The rearrangement uses TRBV5-1 and TRBJ1-3; TRBD1 agrees at 7 bases. The sequencing input was peripheral blood mononuclear cells. This TCR derives from a woman in her 50s in good health. Some clones in this sample may be carry-over from other donors' samples. The CDR3 DNA is TGCGCCAGCAGCTCTTCGACAGGGACTGGAAACACCATATATTTT. It specifies CASSSSTGTGNTIYF.